This T cell receptor beta chain was sequenced for a study of blood T cells in healthy people across ages. Investigators took about 9.4 milliliters of peripheral blood from every donor. Total RNA, at least 5.5 micrograms per sample, came from PBMCs. This clonotype has only a few counts. It was with a sample-barcoded 5' primer and a J-beta primer mix that a second PCR of roughly 7 to 12 cycles was run. Every molecule of cDNA carried a tag from a template-switch adaptor with 12 random nucleotides. TCRdb itself ran the 5' RACE reads through MiXCR, one entry per CDR3 protein. Of hundreds of thousands of distinct CDR3 sequences detected, around 45% appear once; the ten largest clones hold 30% to 35%. Germline loops: CDR1 SQVTM, CDR2 ANQGSEA. V lost 7 bases, J lost 1 base, and 9 bases stayed unmatched. The CDR3 is 15 amino acids.

This sequence was found in a woman aged 60-70 years in good health. The rearrangement joins TRBV29-1 to TRBJ2-5; 10 positions match TRBD2. What was sequenced was blood. As DNA, the CDR3 is TGCAGCGCTGGATTAGCGGGAGGTATCCAAGAGACCCAGTACTTC. It encodes CSAGLAGGIQETQYF.